These T cell receptor beta chains were read from a single sample in a study of PD-1 blockade in classical Hodgkin lymphoma. Sequencing was performed with immunoSEQ multiplex PCR; in TCRdb, only in-frame clones are kept and a portion is missing. This sample has 8,500 to 14,000 clones, with roughly 79% found just once. The specimen was peripheral blood mononuclear cells (PBMCs), collected before the second cycle of nivolumab. These receptors originate from a human donor with classical Hodgkin lymphoma. Both conserved end residues are part of each CDR3. D genes are given only for firm matches. Some rows have no size entry. The others give once, few or many, or a class for an expanded clone.

v_call,clone_size,d_call,j_call,cdr3_nt,cdr3_aa
TRBV28,NA,NA,TRBJ1-1,TGTGCCAGCAGTCTCTACTTTCCGAACGCTGAAGCTTTCTTT,CASSLYFPNAEAFF
TRBV27,NA,NA,TRBJ2-5,TGTGCCAGCAGATCAATAGGGACCCAGTACTTC,CASRSIGTQYF
TRBV4-2,NA,TRBD2,TRBJ2-7,TGTGCCAGCAGCCAGACCCATGAGGCGCCGGGACTAGCGGGATCCTACGAGCAGTACTTC,CASSQTHEAPGLAGSYEQYF
TRBV13,NA,TRBD1,TRBJ1-4,TGTGCCAGCAGCATCGGACAGGGAAAAAAACTGTTTTTT,CASSIGQGKKLFF
TRBV5-1,NA,NA,TRBJ1-1,TGCGCCAGCAGCCCATTCCGGGGAAACACTGAAGCTTTCTTT,CASSPFRGNTEAFF
TRBV18,NA,NA,TRBJ1-1,TGTGCCAGCTCACCACGAGGGGTATCGATGAACACTGAAGCTTTCTTT,CASSPRGVSMNTEAFF
TRBV19,few,NA,TRBJ2-7,TGTGCCAGTAGTCCTTTAGAGGGCCAGTCCTACGAGCAGTACTTC,CASSPLEGQSYEQYF
TRBV28,NA,NA,TRBJ1-5,TGTGCCAGCAGTTCCCATAGCGGGACCCAGCCCCAGCATTTT,CASSSHSGTQPQHF
TRBV28,NA,TRBD1,TRBJ2-5,TGTGCCAGCAGTTTTGGGACAGATGAAGAGACCCAGTACTTC,CASSFGTDEETQYF
TRBV7-9,NA,NA,TRBJ2-2,TGTGCCAGCAGCTTATCTGAGAACACCGGGGAGCTGTTTTTT,CASSLSENTGELFF
TRBV27,once,NA,TRBJ2-2,TGTGCCAGCATTGAAACCGGGGAGCTGTTTTTT,CASIETGELFF
TRBV7-2,once,NA,TRBJ1-2,TGTGCCAGCAGCTTCAAGGGAGAGGACTATGGCTACACCTTC,CASSFKGEDYGYTF
TRBV19,NA,TRBD2,TRBJ2-4,TGTGCCAGTAGAGAGGGCGGGGGGTTCCTTCTAGCCAAAAACATTCAGTACTTC,CASREGGGFLLAKNIQYF
TRBV7-9,NA,TRBD2,TRBJ2-3,TGTGCCAGCAGCTTAGGGACCCTGACTAGCGGGAGGCTGGATACGCAGTATTTT,CASSLGTLTSGRLDTQYF
TRBV11-2,NA,NA,TRBJ2-1,TGTGCCAGCAGCTCCCCATTGGGGTACAATGAGCAGTTCTTC,CASSSPLGYNEQFF
TRBV11-2,NA,NA,TRBJ2-5,TGTGCCAGCAGCTTTGGGTCGAGTCAAGAGACCCAGTACTTC,CASSFGSSQETQYF
TRBV19,NA,TRBD1,TRBJ1-2,TGTGCCAGTAGTACAGGGGGCTATGGCTACACCTTC,CASSTGGYGYTF
TRBV6-1,NA,TRBD1,TRBJ1-5,TGTGCCAGTATTTCTGGGACAGGGATGGGTCAGCCCCAGCATTTT,CASISGTGMGQPQHF
TRBV5-4,NA,NA,TRBJ2-6,TGTGCCAGCAGAACAGGTCCTGGGGCCAACGTCCTGACTTTC,CASRTGPGANVLTF
TRBV15,NA,NA,TRBJ2-2,TGTGCCACCAGCAGAGATTTCGGACGGAACACCGGGGAGCTGTTTTTT,CATSRDFGRNTGELFF
TRBV4-1,NA,TRBD2,TRBJ2-3,TGCGCCAGCAGCCAAGTCGGTGCAGCGGGGGGTCGCACAGATACGCAGTATTTT,CASSQVGAAGGRTDTQYF
TRBV4-2,once,NA,TRBJ1-4,TGTGCCAGCAGACACGGTCAGGACATCGAAAAACTGTTTTTT,CASRHGQDIEKLFF
TRBV7-3,NA,NA,TRBJ1-2,TGTGCCAGCAGCTTAACTCCGGGCTACAGTGAGGGCTACACCTTC,CASSLTPGYSEGYTF
TRBV2,NA,TRBD2,TRBJ2-5,TGTGCCAGCAGTCCACCTTGGGTGACGGGAGGGAGGGAGACCCAGTACTTC,CASSPPWVTGGRETQYF
TRBV7-6,NA,NA,TRBJ1-1,TGTGCCAGCAGCCAGCTGAACCTTAACACTGAAGCTTTCTTT,CASSQLNLNTEAFF
TRBV4-1,few,NA,TRBJ1-5,TGCGCCAGCAGCCAAGATCGGTGGGGAGGTCAGCCCCAGCATTTT,CASSQDRWGGQPQHF
TRBV13,NA,NA,TRBJ1-6,TGTGCCAGCAGCTTAGAGGGGAATTCACCCCTCCACTTT,CASSLEGNSPLHF
TRBV9,NA,NA,TRBJ2-1,TGTGCCAGCAGCGTAGTGGCCGATTACAATGAGCAGTTCTTC,CASSVVADYNEQFF
TRBV9,NA,NA,TRBJ2-7,TGTGCCAGCAGCGTAGGAGGGTCAGGGTATCAGGGAGAGCAGTACTTC,CASSVGGSGYQGEQYF
TRBV5-6,NA,NA,TRBJ2-5,TGTGCCAGCAGCTTTCGTGAGACCCAGTACTTC,CASSFRETQYF